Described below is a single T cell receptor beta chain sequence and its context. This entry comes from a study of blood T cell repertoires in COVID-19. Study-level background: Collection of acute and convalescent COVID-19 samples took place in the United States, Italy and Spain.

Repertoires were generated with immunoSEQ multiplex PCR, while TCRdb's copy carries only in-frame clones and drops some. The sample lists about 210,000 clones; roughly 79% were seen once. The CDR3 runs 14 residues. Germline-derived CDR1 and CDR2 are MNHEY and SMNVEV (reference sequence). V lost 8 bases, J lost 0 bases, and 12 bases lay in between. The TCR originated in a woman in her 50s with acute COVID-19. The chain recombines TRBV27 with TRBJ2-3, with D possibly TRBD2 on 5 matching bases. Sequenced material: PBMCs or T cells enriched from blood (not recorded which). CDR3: CASRVRGSTDTQYF. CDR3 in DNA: TGTGCCAGCCGAGTTCGGGGAAGCACAGATACGCAGTATTTT.